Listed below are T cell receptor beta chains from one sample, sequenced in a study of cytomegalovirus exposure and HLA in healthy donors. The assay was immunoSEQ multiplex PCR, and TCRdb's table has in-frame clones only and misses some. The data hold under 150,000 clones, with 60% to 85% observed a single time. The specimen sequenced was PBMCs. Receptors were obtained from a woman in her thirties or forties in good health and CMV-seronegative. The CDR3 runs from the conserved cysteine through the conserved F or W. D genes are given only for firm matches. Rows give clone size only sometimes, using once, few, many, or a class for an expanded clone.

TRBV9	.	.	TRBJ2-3	TGTGCCAGCAGCGGCGGAGGGCTAGATACGCAGTATTTT	CASSGGGLDTQYF
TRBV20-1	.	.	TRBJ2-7	TGCAGTGCTAGAGGGGAGTACGAGCAGTACTTC	CSARGEYEQYF
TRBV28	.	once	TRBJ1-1	TGTGCCAGCAGTCTCGGGGGACAAGCTTTCTTT	CASSLGGQAFF
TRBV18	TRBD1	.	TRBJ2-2	TGTGCCAGCTCACCAAGGACAGGGGACGGGGAGCTGTTTTTT	CASSPRTGDGELFF
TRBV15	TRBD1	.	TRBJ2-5	TGTGCCACCAGCACTACCGGGACAGCCTATCGGGAGACCCAGTACTTC	CATSTTGTAYRETQYF
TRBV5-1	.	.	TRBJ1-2	TGCGCCAGCAGCTCCTCAACTTCCCGACAGGCCTATGGCTACACCTTC	CASSSSTSRQAYGYTF
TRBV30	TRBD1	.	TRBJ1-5	TGTGCCTGGAGTCTAACAGGGGAAGGTAGCAATCAGCCCCAGCATTTT	CAWSLTGEGSNQPQHF
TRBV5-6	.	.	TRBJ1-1	TGTGCCAGCAGCCTGGGGCTCACTGAAGCTTTCTTT	CASSLGLTEAFF
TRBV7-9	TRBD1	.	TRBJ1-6	TGTGCCAGCAGCCGAACGACAGGGTCGAATTCACCCCTCCACTTT	CASSRTTGSNSPLHF
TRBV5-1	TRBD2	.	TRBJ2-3	TGCGCCAGCAGCTTGGAGCGGGGAAACACAGATACGCAGTATTTT	CASSLERGNTDTQYF
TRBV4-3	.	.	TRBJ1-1	TGCGCCAGCAGCCAAGATTGGGGGCCGGGCACTGAAGCTTTCTTT	CASSQDWGPGTEAFF
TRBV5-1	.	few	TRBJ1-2	TGCGCCAGCAGCCCCGGGACAAAGAACTATGGCTACACCTTC	CASSPGTKNYGYTF
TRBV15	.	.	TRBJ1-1	TGTGCCACCAGCGCTCAATCCGGCCGGGGAAACACTGAAGCTTTCTTT	CATSAQSGRGNTEAFF
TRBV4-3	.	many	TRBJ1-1	TGCGCCAGCAGCCAACGGCTCGGGGAAAACACTGAAGCTTTCTTT	CASSQRLGENTEAFF
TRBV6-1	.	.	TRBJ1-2	TGTGCCAGCAGTGAATTGCGGGGGGAGCACTATGGCTACACCTTC	CASSELRGEHYGYTF
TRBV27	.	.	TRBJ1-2	TGTGCCAGCAGTTTAGGACACTACTATGGCTACACCTTC	CASSLGHYYGYTF
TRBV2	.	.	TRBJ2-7	TGTGCCACCCAATCCCAGGGGTCGTCCTACGAGCAGTACTTC	CATQSQGSSYEQYF
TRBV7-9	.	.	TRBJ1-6	TGTGCCAGCAGCTCGTCGACAGGTTGGAATTCACCCCTCCACTTT	CASSSSTGWNSPLHF
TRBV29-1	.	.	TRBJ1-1	TGCAGCGTTGGGGCCGGGGGTTGGAACACTGAAGCTTTCTTT	CSVGAGGWNTEAFF
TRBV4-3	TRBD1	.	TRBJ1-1	TGCGCCAGCAGCCAAGATCGGGGACAGGGGGGGGCTTTCTTT	CASSQDRGQGGAFF
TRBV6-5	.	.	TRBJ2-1	TGTGCCAGCAGCCCCCAGGGTTGGAATGAGCAGTTCTTC	CASSPQGWNEQFF
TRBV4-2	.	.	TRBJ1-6	TGTGCCAGCAGCCAAGACCCGGACAGCTCCTATAATTCACCCCTCCACTTT	CASSQDPDSSYNSPLHF
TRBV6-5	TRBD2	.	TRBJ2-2	TGTGCCAGCAACCTCCGTGGGGGGGCCGGGGAGCTGTTTTTT	CASNLRGGAGELFF
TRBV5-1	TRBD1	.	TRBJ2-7	TGCGCCAGCAGCTGGCCGGGACAGGGGGCCTCCTACGAGCAGTACTTC	CASSWPGQGASYEQYF
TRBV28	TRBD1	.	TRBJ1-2	TGTACTACCTCCGGGACAGGGGGCAGTGACTATGGCTACACCTTC	CTTSGTGGSDYGYTF
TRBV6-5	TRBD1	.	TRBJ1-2	TGTGCCAGCAGTCGGGACAGGGGCAATTTCTATGGCTACACCTTC	CASSRDRGNFYGYTF